Presented here are 17 T cell receptor beta chains from one specimen sequenced in a study of blood T cell repertoires in COVID-19. The table came from immunoSEQ multiplex PCR; TCRdb's copy has only in-frame clones and leaves some out. The sample has roughly 30,000 clones, about 92% seen once. The sample was peripheral blood. These receptors were taken from a woman in her 70s with COVID-19, enrolled during active disease.

V usage is TRBV2 and J usage is TRBJ2-1; the D is unclear. This CDR3 is 12 amino acids long. V was trimmed by 3 bases and J by 4 bases, leaving 4 bases between them. CDR1 is SNHLY, CDR2 FYNNEI, per germline. CDR3 DNA sequence: TGTGCCAGCAGTGACAGATACAATGAGCAGTTCTTC. Translated: CASSDRYNEQFF.

The chain recombines TRBV29-1 with TRBJ2-7, with a tentative D call TRBD2 (6 bases). This CDR3 contains 13 residues. Looked up from germline, CDR1 is SQVTM and CDR2 is ANQGSEA. Deletions cut 4 bases from V and 4 bases from J, with 14 bases between. This CDR3 reads CSVGDGGAYEQYF. In nucleotides, the CDR3 is TGCAGCGTTGGTGACGGCGGGGCGTACGAGCAGTACTTC.

This clone was recorded once. The gene calls are TRBV28 and TRBJ2-2, with TRBD2 identical over 11 bases. Germline loops: CDR1 MDHEN, CDR2 SYDVKM. The CDR3 loop spans 16 amino acids. Trimming cost V 7 bases and J 7 bases; bases outside gene matches: 11. The CDR3 loop reads CASKETSGNGNGELFF. The DNA for the CDR3 is TGTGCCAGCAAAGAGACTAGCGGGAATGGTAACGGGGAGCTGTTTTTT.

The chain uses TRBV5-1 and TRBJ1-1; D perhaps matches TRBD1 (5 bases). CDR1 and CDR2 from the germline V gene are SGHRS and YFSETQ. The V and J ends lost 4 bases and 1 base respectively, with 20 bases between them. The CDR3 consists of 17 residues. The chain's CDR3 is CASSPLGGTSGNTEAFF. CDR3 DNA: TGCGCCAGCAGCCCCCTCGGAGGGACGAGTGGGAACACTGAAGCTTTCTTT.

CDR3 sequence: CASRRGTVSNQPQHF. Written as DNA, the CDR3 is TGTGCCAGCAGACGCGGGACAGTTAGCAATCAGCCCCAGCATTTT. The chain uses TRBV7-8 and TRBJ1-5; 7 nucleotides match TRBD1. V gave up 6 bases and J gave up 0 bases; unmatched junction bases: 5. CDR1 and CDR2 from the germline V gene are SGHVS and FQNEAQ. This CDR3 region has 15 residues. Full variable domain (rest looked up from reference TRBV7-8 and TRBJ1-5): GAGVSQSPRYKVAKRGQDVALRCDPISGHVSLFWYQQALGQGPEFLTYFQNEAQLDKSGLPSDRFFAERPEGSVSTLKIQRTQQEDSAVYLCASRRGTVSNQPQHFGDGTRLSIL.

The CDR3 reads CASSLRLAGGTDTQYF. CDR3 nucleotides: TGTGCCAGCAGCTTACGACTAGCGGGAGGCACAGATACGCAGTATTTT. The chain uses TRBV7-3 and TRBJ2-3; 12 nucleotides agree with TRBD2. The J segment lost 1 base and the V segment lost 2 bases, leaving 1 base of the junction unmatched. This CDR3 has 16 residues. The germline V gene has CDR1 SGHTA and CDR2 FQGTGA. Full variable domain (remainder filled in from reference TRBV7-3 and TRBJ2-3): GAGVSQTPSNKVTEKGKYVELRCDPISGHTALYWYRQSLGQGPEFLIYFQGTGAADDSGLPNDRFFAVRPEGSVSTLKIQRTERGDSAVYLCASSLRLAGGTDTQYFGPGTRLTVL.

This chain links TRBV5-6 with TRBJ2-1; possibly TRBD2 for D (5 bases). V lost 3 bases, J lost 6 bases, and 10 bases lay in between. The CDR3 runs to 13 residues. In germline, CDR1 is SGHDT, CDR2 YYEEEE. CDR3 DNA: TGTGCCAGCAGCTCAAGCGGAAGCAATGAGCAGTTCTTC. This encodes CASSSSGSNEQFF.

This clone showed up just a few times. The V gene is TRBV5-8, the J gene TRBJ2-7; 13 positions agree with TRBD2. The germline V gene encodes CDR1 SGHTS and CDR2 YDEGEE. CDR3 length equals 18 residues. With 0 bases clipped from V and 4 bases from J, the junction kept 10 bases outside the gene matches. The CDR3 DNA reads as TGTGCCAGCAGCTTGGCTACTAGCGGGAGGGGAAGTCTGTACGAGCAGTACTTC. Translated: CASSLATSGRGSLYEQYF.

This clone was found once. The CDR3 region is CASSAQSSGRSYNEQFF. As DNA, the CDR3 is TGTGCCAGCAGTGCCCAATCTAGCGGGAGATCCTACAATGAGCAGTTCTTC. The chain is built from TRBV6-4 and TRBJ2-1, with 10 bases fitting TRBD2. The J segment lost 1 base and the V segment lost 4 bases, leaving 7 bases of the junction unmatched. CDR1 is MRHNA, CDR2 SNTAGT, per germline. The CDR3 consists of 17 residues.

The chain links TRBV2 to TRBJ2-2; D possibly corresponds to TRBD2 (6 bases). Trimming shortened V by 1 base and J by 5 bases, and 11 bases separated the two germline ends. This CDR3 region has 15 residues. Germline loops: CDR1 SNHLY, CDR2 FYNNEI. The DNA for the CDR3 is TGTGCCAGCAGTGAAGAAGGGCGGGGTACCGGGGAGCTGTTTTTT. Amino acid sequence: CASSEEGRGTGELFF.

The chain combines TRBV3-1 (or the pseudogene TRBV3-2) with TRBJ2-7; D remains ambiguous. Germline CDR1 and CDR2: LGHDT and YNNKEL (reference sequence). The CDR3 runs to 15 residues. Trimming took 1 base from V and 3 from J, leaving 13 bases between them. In DNA form, the CDR3 reads TGTGCCAGCAGCCAAGCGGTGCGACATAACTACGAGCAGTACTTC. Translated: CASSQAVRHNYEQYF.

This chain connects TRBV30 to TRBJ1-5, with a weak D call TRBD1 (5 bases). This CDR3 is 14 amino acids long. In germline, CDR1 is GTSNPN, CDR2 SVGIG (reference sequence). V lost 4 bases, J lost 2 bases, and 12 bases lay in between. The DNA for the CDR3 is TGTGCCTGGAATTTCGGGGGGGGCAATCAGCCCCAGCATTTT. Translation gives CAWNFGGGNQPQHF.

The chain links TRBV10-3 to TRBJ2-3; 11 bases line up with TRBD2. Trimming at V came to 7 bases and at J to 2 bases, leaving 5 bases not matched to a gene. The CDR3 length is 15 residues. Germline loops: CDR1 ENHRY, CDR2 SYGVKD. In nucleotides, the CDR3 is TGTGCCATCAAACAGACTAGCGGGAACACAGATACGCAGTATTTT. Residues: CAIKQTSGNTDTQYF.

This chain connects TRBV6-6 to TRBJ2-7; 8 nucleotides line up with TRBD1. This CDR3 region has 14 residues. V was clipped by 6 bases and J by 7 bases; unmatched bases: 11. CDR1 and CDR2 (germline): MNHNY, SVGAGI (reference sequence). This CDR3 is CASRRDRWFWEQYF. The CDR3 nucleotides are TGTGCCAGCAGACGGGACAGGTGGTTTTGGGAGCAGTACTTC.

The chain combines TRBV6-5 with TRBJ2-7, with 8 bases matching TRBD1. The CDR3 is 16 residues long. V shed 4 bases, J shed 3 bases, and the junction held 11 bases outside the gene matches. The V gene's germline CDR1 is MNHEY and CDR2 SVGAGI. The CDR3 sequence: CASSSTSGGKVYEQYF. Written as DNA, the CDR3 is TGTGCCAGCAGTTCTACTTCAGGGGGCAAAGTCTACGAGCAGTACTTC.

This chain links TRBV11-2 with TRBJ2-3; D is uncertain. CDR3 length: 15 amino acids. With 4 bases removed from V and 5 bases from J, the gap between germline ends came to 16 bases. From germline, CDR1 is SGHAT and CDR2 FQNNGV. The CDR3 here is CASSSPTNYKDTQYF. In nucleotides, the CDR3 is TGTGCCAGCAGCTCCCCAACTAACTACAAAGATACGCAGTATTTT.

The chain employs TRBV11-2 and TRBJ2-1, with 8 bases fitting TRBD2. The CDR3 length is 14 residues. J lost 4 bases, V lost 3 bases, and 2 bases had no gene match. The germline V gene has CDR1 SGHAT and CDR2 FQNNGV. The CDR3 is CASSLSGSYNEQFF. The CDR3 nucleotides are TGTGCCAGCAGCTTGAGCGGGAGTTACAATGAGCAGTTCTTC.